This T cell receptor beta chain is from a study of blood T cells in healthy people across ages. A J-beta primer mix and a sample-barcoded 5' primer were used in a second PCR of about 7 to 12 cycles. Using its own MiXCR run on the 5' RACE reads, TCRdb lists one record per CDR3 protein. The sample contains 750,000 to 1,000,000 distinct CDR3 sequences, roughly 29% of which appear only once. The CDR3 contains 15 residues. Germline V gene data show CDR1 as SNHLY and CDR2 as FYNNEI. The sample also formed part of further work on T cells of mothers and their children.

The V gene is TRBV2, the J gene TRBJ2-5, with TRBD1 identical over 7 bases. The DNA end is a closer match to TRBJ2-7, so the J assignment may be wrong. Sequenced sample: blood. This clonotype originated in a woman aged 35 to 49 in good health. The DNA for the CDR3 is TGTGCCAGCAGGAGTCGGATTGGACAGGACTACGAGCAGTACTTC. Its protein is CASRSRIGQDYEQYF.